This is a list of T cell receptor beta chains from one sample in a study of CD8 T cells in Susac syndrome. TCRdb reanalysed the immunoSEQ multiplex PCR reads using MiXCR and keeps one entry per CDR3 protein. The data contain fewer than 90,000 distinct CDR3 sequences, nearly 95% of them seen just once; the ten biggest clones take up more than 0.8%. Sequenced sample: CD8+ T cells from PBMCs. The receptors originated from a human donor with Susac syndrome. Both conserved end residues are trimmed from each CDR3.

v_gene	j_gene	CDR3aa
TRBV30	TRBJ1-2	AWGYTGIDGYT
TRBV5-1	TRBJ2-3	ASSGPDTQY
TRBV5-1	TRBJ2-7	ASSSQQGYDEQY
TRBV19	TRBJ2-1	ASSPGPYNEQF
TRBV9	TRBJ2-3	ASSVGPLDADTQY
TRBV12-3/TRBV12-4	TRBJ2-3	ASSLADTQY
TRBV5-6	TRBJ2-1	ASSLARNEQF
TRBV7-9	TRBJ2-1	ASSNRDREQF
TRBV6-1	TRBJ1-2	ATLLVLIGYT
TRBV2	TRBJ2-7	ASSETSELDEQY
TRBV12-3/TRBV12-4	TRBJ2-2	ASIHGTSGTGELF
TRBV12-3/TRBV12-4	TRBJ1-5	ASSERKLNQPQH
TRBV27	TRBJ2-3	ASSLVRSRTDTQY
TRBV25-1	TRBJ2-5	ASNPSGSWETQY
TRBV7-9	TRBJ1-1	ASSTGQGAF
TRBV28	TRBJ2-3	ASSTGLAGYTDTQY
TRBV13	TRBJ2-1	ASSLWESYNEQF
TRBV12-3/TRBV12-4	TRBJ2-5	ASSLVRRETQY
TRBV3-1	TRBJ2-3	ASSHEDRGFPIDTQY
TRBV6-4	TRBJ2-1	ASSDSPGPYNEQF
TRBV7-2	TRBJ2-4	ASSLALAYPSNIQY
TRBV30	TRBJ2-5	AWSAEAGRETQY
TRBV9	TRBJ1-2	ASSGHADYGYT
TRBV6-5	TRBJ2-5	ASSWLAGEETQY
TRBV29-1	TRBJ1-1	SVEETGGQGYTEAF
TRBV24-1	TRBJ2-7	ATSDGTRNYEQY
TRBV7-9	TRBJ1-1	ASSLSTGETEAF
TRBV7-9	TRBJ2-7	ASELTTGPYEQY
TRBV6-5	TRBJ1-5	ASSHRDGLEH
TRBV30	TRBJ1-1	AWSVDATTEAF
TRBV11-1	TRBJ2-7	ASSIQGTSYEQY
TRBV5-1	TRBJ2-5	ASSHTSQETQY
TRBV30	TRBJ2-1	AWSERWQF
TRBV4-3	TRBJ2-7	ASSQVLDSYEQY
TRBV7-9	TRBJ1-1	ASSLEVGGVATEAF
TRBV9	TRBJ1-6	ASSVTVYNSPLH
TRBV9	TRBJ2-7	ASSGPGRGDEQY
TRBV9	TRBJ2-7	ASSAGLAGYEQY
TRBV6-2/TRBV6-3	TRBJ2-7	ASSYGSLEQY
TRBV5-1	TRBJ2-7	ASSFPGQGTSGAYEQY
TRBV2	TRBJ1-1	ARRGDGNTEAF
TRBV5-1	TRBJ2-3	ASRSRDRTTDTQY
TRBV28	TRBJ2-1	ASTVRIAGGPYNEQF
TRBV2	TRBJ2-7	ASSGVSGRRESYEQY
TRBV19	TRBJ2-7	ASSPQGGGSYEQY
TRBV28	TRBJ2-5	ASTLTLIQETQY